The 21 T cell receptor beta chains reported below all come from one sample, sequenced in a study of blood T cell repertoires in COVID-19. Here immunoSEQ multiplex PCR was the method, and the copy in TCRdb shows in-frame clones only, minus some. The data hold around 100,000 clones, with 80% observed a single time. Sequencing was carried out using peripheral blood. The source of these receptors is a woman between 70 and 85 years old with acute or convalescent COVID-19.

V gene TRBV24-1 combines with J gene TRBJ1-1; D possibly corresponds to TRBD1 (6 bases). The germline V gene has CDR1 KGHDR and CDR2 SFDVKD. The length of the CDR3 is 13 residues. The V gene lost 7 bases and the J gene lost 5 bases, with 13 bases spanning the gap. CDR3 sequence reads: CATREQGRTEAFF. Here the CDR3 DNA reads TGTGCCACCAGGGAACAGGGAAGAACTGAAGCTTTCTTT.

The chain links TRBV3-1 (or the pseudogene TRBV3-2) to TRBJ1-2; D unclear. The germline V gene encodes CDR1 LGHDT and CDR2 YNNKEL (reference sequence). The CDR3 totals 14 residues. V lost 7 bases and J 0 bases, leaving 12 bases between the germline ends. The CDR3 DNA follows: TGTGCCAGCAACTCTTTATCGGCTAACTATGGCTACACCTTC. It specifies CASNSLSANYGYTF.

V gene TRBV9 combines with J gene TRBJ1-5, with 9 bases lining up with TRBD1. Germline CDR1 SGDLS, CDR2 YYNGEE. The junction had 5 bases not matched to a gene; V was cut back by 0 bases and J by 7 bases. This CDR3 is built from 15 residues. CDR3: CASSVGTGVGQPQHF. The CDR3 nucleotides are TGTGCCAGCAGCGTAGGGACAGGGGTTGGGCAGCCCCAGCATTTT.

The chain has TRBV6-5 and TRBJ1-2; the match to TRBD1 covers 10 bases. The CDR3 length is 16 residues. V was clipped by 0 bases and J by 8 bases; unmatched bases: 9. Germline V gene lookup returns CDR1 MNHEY and CDR2 SVGAGI. In DNA, the CDR3 is TGTGCCAGCAGTTACTCGGAGGGACAGGGGACTGGCGGCTACACCTTC. This sequence encodes CASSYSEGQGTGGYTF.

V and J are TRBV5-4 and TRBJ1-2; D is undetermined. This CDR3 comprises 13 residues. Trimming cost V 1 base and J 4 bases, with 8 bases left between them. CDR1 and CDR2 (germline): SGHNT, YYREEE (reference sequence). CDR3 nucleotide sequence: TGTGCCAGCAGCTTGTTTGAGCGCTATGGCTACACCTTC. Translation gives CASSLFERYGYTF.

This chain links TRBV20-1 with TRBJ1-5; weak D call: TRBD1 (6 bases). The CDR3 has 16 residues. CDR1 is DFQATT and CDR2 is SNEGSKA in the germline V gene (reference sequence). V was pared by 3 bases and J by 7 bases, with 22 bases between. For the CDR3, the DNA is TGCAGTGCTAGTGTGCCAAATTCGGGGGGCCACCAGCCCCAGCATTTT. It codes for CSASVPNSGGHQPQHF.

This chain links TRBV6-5 with TRBJ1-1, with a tentative D call TRBD1 (5 bases). Germline lookup yields CDR1 MNHEY and CDR2 SVGAGI. The CDR3 extends over 14 amino acids. The ends were cut back, 6 bases at V and 1 base at J, with 12 bases in the middle. In DNA form, the CDR3 reads TGTGCCAGCAGCCGACCCGGACAGAACACTGAAGCTTTCTTT. This gives the protein CASSRPGQNTEAFF.

The V and J genes are TRBV19 and TRBJ1-5; perhaps TRBD1 as D (6 bases). Germline loops: CDR1 LNHDA, CDR2 SQIVND (reference sequence). The CDR3 has 13 amino acids. The V end lost 5 bases, the J end lost 4 bases, and 9 bases lay between the germline ends. DNA for the CDR3: TGTGCCAGTAGTCGACAGGAGAATCAGCCCCAGCATTTT. Protein sequence: CASSRQENQPQHF.

The chain combines TRBV6-2 or TRBV6-3 with TRBJ2-2, with D possibly being TRBD2 (6 bases). Trimming stripped 2 bases from V and 2 bases from J, with 9 bases between. Germline V gives CDR1 MNHEY, CDR2 SVGEGT. The CDR3 contains 15 residues. DNA of the CDR3: TGTGCCAGCAGTTACGGAGGGACTAACACCGGGGAGCTGTTTTTT. It translates to CASSYGGTNTGELFF.

The chain is built from TRBV19 and TRBJ2-1, with TRBD1 as a possible D gene (7 bases). CDR3 length: 14 residues. The V end lost 10 bases, the J end lost 2 bases, and 15 bases lay between the germline ends. The germline gives CDR1 LNHDA, CDR2 SQIVND (reference sequence). The CDR3 coding sequence is TGTGCCACTCAGGAGGGACAGCCCTACAATGAGCAGTTCTTC. Amino acids: CATQEGQPYNEQFF.

The V call is TRBV5-1, the J call TRBJ2-7; D is perhaps TRBD1 (6 bases). Trimming took 1 base from V and 0 from J, leaving 11 bases between them. Germline V CDR1 and CDR2: SGHRS, YFSETQ. The CDR3 spans 15 residues. Here the CDR3 reads CASSLQGPSSYEQYV. The CDR3 nucleotides are TGCGCCAGCAGCTTGCAGGGGCCCAGCTCCTACGAGCAGTACGTC.

The chain links TRBV5-6 to TRBJ1-2, with a possible D match to TRBD1 (5 bases). The CDR3 extends over 12 amino acids. Trimming left V 3 bases short and J 8 bases short, with 11 bases between. The germline V gene encodes CDR1 SGHDT and CDR2 YYEEEE. CDR3: CASSSNRIGYTF. CDR3 coding DNA: TGTGCCAGCAGCTCGAACAGGATCGGCTACACCTTC.

The rearrangement links TRBV5-4 to TRBJ2-3; 9 bases fit TRBD2. The CDR3 extends over 15 amino acids. V lost 0 bases and J lost 2; bases outside the gene matches: 1. CDR1 and CDR2 from the germline V gene are SGHNT and YYREEE (reference sequence). Here the CDR3 reads CASSLERGVTDTQYF. The CDR3 nucleotides are TGTGCCAGCAGCTTGGAGCGGGGGGTCACAGATACGCAGTATTTT.

The sample holds a few counts of this clone. The V call is TRBV2, the J call TRBJ2-7; possible D gene TRBD1, 5 bases. The V gene's germline CDR1 is SNHLY and CDR2 FYNNEI. This CDR3 comprises 12 residues. V shed 7 bases and J shed 2 bases, with 9 bases lying between them. CDR3 nucleotides: TGTGCCAGCATGACAGACCCCTACGAGCAGTACGTC. This translates into CASMTDPYEQYV.

The chain recombines TRBV5-4 with TRBJ2-7; 10 bases map to TRBD2. This CDR3 spans 15 amino acids. Looked up from germline, CDR1 is SGHNT and CDR2 is YYREEE (reference sequence). Trimming at V came to 2 bases and at J to 5 bases, leaving 7 bases not matched to a gene. CDR3 DNA sequence: TGTGCCAGCAGCTTTTCCGCTAGCGGGGGAAACGAGCAGTACTTC. It codes for CASSFSASGGNEQYF.

On this clone itself: Distinct nucleotide sequences in the sample also encode this CDR3. The V gene is TRBV30, the J gene TRBJ1-5, with D uncertain. Trimming took off 5 bases at V and 0 bases at J, with 11 bases between the two ends. Germline assignment: CDR1 GTSNPN and CDR2 SVGIG (reference sequence). There are 14 residues in the CDR3. This CDR3 is CAWGGLNSNQPQHF. CDR3 in DNA: TGTGCCTGGGGCGGACTGAATAGCAATCAGCCCCAGCATTTT.

The V and J genes are TRBV6-5 and TRBJ1-1, with D unresolved. Germline loops: CDR1 MNHEY, CDR2 SVGAGI. CDR3 length: 12 residues. V lost 5 bases, J lost 3 bases, and 7 bases lay in between. CDR3 loop: CASSRFDTEAFF. The CDR3 DNA is TGTGCCAGCAGTCGTTTCGACACTGAAGCTTTCTTT.

This clone turned up a few times. The chain employs TRBV3-1 (or the pseudogene TRBV3-2) and TRBJ2-1, with 9 bases that match TRBD1. CDR3 length: 14 amino acids. The ends lost 4 bases at V and 8 bases at J; junction bases unmatched: 6. Germline V CDR1 and CDR2: LGHDT, YNNKEL (reference sequence). CDR3 residues: CASSPGQGYDEQFF. CDR3 DNA: TGTGCCAGCAGCCCTGGACAGGGGTACGATGAGCAGTTCTTC.

Turning to this clone: Other DNA sequences in the same sample also yield this CDR3. The V and J genes are TRBV28 and TRBJ1-6; the match to TRBD1 covers 7 bases. The V gene end was trimmed by 1 base and the J gene end by 6 bases; junction bases not matched to a gene: 3. This CDR3 has 15 residues. Germline V gene data show CDR1 as MDHEN and CDR2 as SYDVKM. This CDR3 is CASSLLTGSNSPLHF. As DNA, the CDR3 is TGTGCCAGCAGTTTATTGACAGGGAGTAATTCACCCCTCCACTTT. Based on the CDR3 plus reference TRBV28 and TRBJ1-6, the full variable domain is DVKVTQSSRYLVKRTGEKVFLECVQDMDHENMFWYRQDPGLGLRLIYFSYDVKMKEKGDIPEGYSVSREKKERFSLILESASTNQTSMYLCASSLLTGSNSPLHFGNGTRLTVT.

The V call is TRBV4-2, the J call TRBJ2-1; the match to TRBD1 covers 7 bases. J lost 8 bases, V lost 2 bases, and 9 bases had no gene match. CDR1 is LGHNA, CDR2 YNFKEQ, per germline. The CDR3 loop spans 15 amino acids. The CDR3 DNA sequence: TGTGCCAGCAGCCAACGTACAGGGGCTGGGGATGAGCAGTTCTTC. Translating gives CASSQRTGAGDEQFF.

The chain joins TRBV2 to TRBJ1-3; D gene ambiguous. V was shortened by 5 bases and J by 1 base, with 15 bases between the two germline ends. The CDR3 sequence is 16 residues long. The germline gives CDR1 SNHLY, CDR2 FYNNEI. The CDR3 here is CASSRSAGKSGNTIYF. As DNA, the CDR3 is TGTGCCAGCAGTCGATCAGCGGGGAAGTCTGGAAACACCATATATTTT.